Below, 30 T cell receptor beta chains from the same sample are listed, as sequenced in a study of post-analysis software for immune sequencing data. Overall study findings and caveats: Controls had lower frequencies than patients of a handful of TRBV segments, which included TRBV5-6, TRBV5-1 and TRBV20-1.

The antigens for these receptors are not known. TCR beta cDNA libraries had unique molecular identifiers. TCRdb reprocessed the PCR reads via MiXCR and lists one record per CDR3 protein. The sample contains hundreds of thousands of distinct CDR3 sequences, approximately 45% of which appear only once. Sequenced input: blood. Receptors were obtained from a girl under 18 with multiple sclerosis.

This clonotype was observed a handful of times. The V gene is TRBV11-2, the J gene TRBJ2-4; D gene uncertain. CDR3 length equals 13 residues. Per the germline V gene, CDR1 is SGHAT and CDR2 is FQNNGV. V was trimmed by 0 bases and J by 2 bases, leaving 2 bases between them. The CDR3 region has the DNA TGTGCCAGCAGCTTAGAGCCCAAAAACATTCAGTACTTC. Translation gives CASSLEPKNIQYF.

The sample holds a few counts of this clonotype. The genes are TRBV5-1 and TRBJ2-5; possible D gene TRBD1, 6 bases. Germline V lookup: CDR1 SGHRS, CDR2 YFSETQ. The ends were cut back, 0 bases at V and 5 bases at J, with 11 bases in the middle. CDR3 size: 14 residues. In DNA, the CDR3 is TGCGCCAGCAGCTTGGCTAATGGACAGGAGACCCAGTACTTC. It encodes CASSLANGQETQYF. The full variable domain, its missing parts supplied by reference TRBV5-1 and TRBJ2-5, is KAGVTQTPRYLIKTRGQQVTLSCSPISGHRSVSWYQQTPGQGLQFLFEYFSETQRNKGNFPGRFSGRQFSNSRSEMNVSTLELGDSALYLCASSLANGQETQYFGPGTRLLVL.

The chain is built from TRBV7-2 and TRBJ1-5, with a possible D match to TRBD1 (5 bases). Deletions cut 3 bases from V and 0 bases from J, with 9 bases between. This CDR3 spans 15 amino acids. Germline assignment: CDR1 SGHTA and CDR2 FQGNSA. The CDR3, as DNA: TGTGCCAGCAGCTTCGGCAGGGCTAGCAATCAGCCCCAGCATTTT. It encodes CASSFGRASNQPQHF.

This clonotype has a handful of counts. The chain employs TRBV5-1 and TRBJ2-3; D uncertain. Germline values: CDR1 SGHRS, CDR2 YFSETQ. V was trimmed by 1 base and J by 4 bases, leaving 13 bases between them. This CDR3 region has 15 residues. The CDR3 protein is CASSLPGLAADTQYF. The CDR3 DNA reads as TGCGCCAGCAGCTTGCCAGGTTTGGCCGCAGATACGCAGTATTTT.

This clonotype was observed a handful of times. The V and J genes are TRBV12-3 or TRBV12-4 and TRBJ2-5; no clear D gene. Trimming took 7 bases from V and 2 from J, leaving 5 bases between them. The CDR3 is made up of 11 amino acids. CDR3 nucleotide sequence: TGTGCCAGCACCAGACAAGAGACCCAGTACTTC. Translating gives CASTRQETQYF.

The genes are TRBV20-1 and TRBJ2-1; D could derive from TRBD1 or TRBD2 (5 bases each). V gave up 1 base and J gave up 9 bases, with 22 bases separating them. Germline lookup yields CDR1 DFQATT and CDR2 SNEGSKA (reference sequence). The CDR3 has 16 amino acids. CDR3 protein: CSARVGLAVERGEQFF. CDR3 nucleotides: TGCAGTGCTAGAGTAGGCCTAGCTGTCGAAAGGGGTGAGCAGTTCTTC.

This clonotype was observed a few times. The CDR3 here is CSARKPGTSGETQYF. DNA for the CDR3: TGCAGTGCTAGGAAACCCGGGACTAGCGGTGAGACCCAGTACTTC. This chain joins TRBV20-1 and TRBJ2-5, with 11 bases identical to TRBD2. The V and J ends lost 3 bases and 5 bases, in that order; junction bases with no gene match: 8. Germline CDR1 and CDR2: DFQATT and SNEGSKA (reference sequence). The CDR3 sequence is 15 residues long.

This clonotype appeared a few times. The V and J genes are TRBV20-1 and TRBJ2-1; 11 nucleotides line up with TRBD2. Trimming cost V 5 bases and J 5 bases; bases outside gene matches: 11. Germline V CDR1 and CDR2: DFQATT, SNEGSKA (reference sequence). The CDR3 sequence is 16 residues long. The DNA for the CDR3 is TGCAGTGCTGCTAAGGGGGTACTAGCGGGAGACAATGAGCAGTTCTTC. Amino acid sequence: CSAAKGVLAGDNEQFF.

The chain recombines TRBV4-2 with TRBJ2-1; TRBD2 agrees at 9 bases. Gene TRBJ2-7 matches the end of the DNA better, so the J call may be wrong. This CDR3 has 14 amino acids. Germline CDR1 is LGHNA and CDR2 is YNFKEQ. CDR3 nucleotide sequence: TGTGCCAGCAGGGCGGGAGGGTCCTACAATGAGCAGTACTTC. Its protein is CASRAGGSYNEQYF.

The chain carries TRBV7-9 and TRBJ2-1; possibly TRBD1 for D (5 bases). The length of the CDR3 is 15 residues. Germline CDR1 reads SEHNR; CDR2 reads FQNEAQ (reference sequence). V was clipped by 1 base and J by 10 bases, with 17 bases between them. The CDR3 DNA reads TGTGCCAGCAGCTTAGGGGCTAGGGGAAGGGCGGAGCAGTTCTTC. It yields the protein CASSLGARGRAEQFF. The full variable domain, completed using reference TRBV7-9 and TRBJ2-1, is DTGVSQNPRHKITKRGQNVTFRCDPISEHNRLYWYRQTLGQGPEFLTYFQNEAQLEKSRLLSDRFSAERPKGSFSTLEIQRTEQGDSAMYLCASSLGARGRAEQFFGPGTRLTVL.

This clonotype has a count of ten or more. The chain carries TRBV21-1 and TRBJ2-7; the D call in the table, TRBD2, was not verified against the DNA. TRBV21-1 is an annotated pseudogene. This CDR3 comprises 17 residues. The CDR3 loop is CASSRTRTGRERYEQYF. In nucleotides, the CDR3 is TGTGCCAGCAGCAGAACCCGAACGGGGCGGGAGCGATACGAGCAGTACTTC.

This clonotype was found a few times. V usage is TRBV5-1 and J usage is TRBJ2-4, with TRBD2 identical over 9 bases. The DNA end favors TRBJ2-7, so the J call may be wrong. The CDR3 is 15 amino acids. Germline V gene sequence: CDR1 SGHRS, CDR2 YFSETQ. The CDR3 sequence: CASSMDLAGAGEQYF. The DNA of the CDR3 is TGCGCCAGCAGCATGGACTTAGCGGGAGCCGGCGAGCAGTACTTC.

This clonotype was counted a few times. The chain is built from TRBV20-1 and TRBJ2-5, with TRBD1 matching 7 bases. After removal of 2 bases from V and 4 bases from J, the junction contained 7 bases not matched to a gene. The germline V gene has CDR1 DFQATT and CDR2 SNEGSKA (reference sequence). This CDR3 has 14 residues. The CDR3 here is CSARRENRGETQYF. CDR3 nucleotide sequence: TGCAGTGCTAGAAGGGAGAACAGGGGAGAGACCCAGTACTTC.

This clonotype appeared a few times. The chain has TRBV6-5 and TRBJ2-1; D call uncertain. The CDR3 is made up of 15 amino acids. Trimming left V 0 bases short and J 4 bases short, with 10 bases between. Germline lookup yields CDR1 MNHEY and CDR2 SVGAGI. The CDR3 spells CASSYSPDRYNEQFF. DNA for the CDR3: TGTGCCAGCAGTTACTCTCCAGATAGATACAATGAGCAGTTCTTC.

V is TRBV9 and J is TRBJ1-5; the D gene is possibly TRBD1 (5 bases). Between the trimmed V and J ends, which lost 0 bases and 8 bases, there was a span of 15 bases. Germline CDR1 reads SGDLS; CDR2 reads YYNGEE. The CDR3 is made up of 15 amino acids. The CDR3 sequence is CASSVEGLPGEPQHF. For the CDR3, the DNA is TGTGCCAGCAGCGTAGAAGGACTACCGGGGGAGCCCCAGCATTTT.

At least ten counts were recorded for this clonotype. This chain joins TRBV5-1 and TRBJ1-2; 9 nucleotides align to TRBD1. V shed 3 bases and J 4 bases; nucleotides not matched to a gene: 4. Per the germline V gene, CDR1 is SGHRS and CDR2 is YFSETQ. CDR3 length: 14 residues. CDR3 region: CASSSGQGAYGYTF. In DNA, the CDR3 is TGCGCCAGCAGCTCGGGACAGGGAGCCTATGGCTACACCTTC.

The V gene is TRBV20-1, the J gene TRBJ2-7, with unresolved D. Trimming removed 4 bases at V and 3 bases at J, with 16 bases between. Per germline, CDR1 DFQATT and CDR2 SNEGSKA (reference sequence). The length of the CDR3 is 14 residues. CDR3 coding DNA: TGCAGTGCTAAAACCGGCGTCGAGGTCTACGAGCAGTACTTC. This codes for CSAKTGVEVYEQYF.

The chain has TRBV4-1 and TRBJ2-1, with 11 bases identical to TRBD1. Germline loops: CDR1 MGHRA, CDR2 YSYEKL. There are 15 residues in the CDR3. J lost 6 bases, V lost 1 base, and 2 bases had no gene match. CDR3 protein: CASSQVGTGGNEQFF. Written as DNA, the CDR3 is TGCGCCAGCAGCCAAGTAGGGACAGGGGGCAATGAGCAGTTCTTC.

This clonotype is a singleton in its sample. This chain joins TRBV5-5 and TRBJ2-5; maybe TRBD1 (5 bases). The germline V gene encodes CDR1 SGHKS and CDR2 YYEKEE (reference sequence). The CDR3 is 15 residues long. V dropped 3 bases and J dropped 1 base, with 13 bases sitting between them. CDR3 nucleotide sequence: TGTGCCAGCAGCTGGTTGCAGGGTACCCAAGAGACCCAGTACTTC. Translation gives CASSWLQGTQETQYF.

The chain links TRBV11-2 to TRBJ2-1, with TRBD1 matching 7 bases. Germline assignment: CDR1 SGHAT and CDR2 FQNNGV. The junction had 10 bases not matched to a gene; V was cut back by 6 bases and J by 5 bases. CDR3 size: 15 residues. The CDR3 DNA reads as TGTGCCAGCAGAAGGGCAGGGGGATTTGACAATGAGCAGTTCTTC. Its protein product is CASRRAGGFDNEQFF.

This clonotype has just a few counts. This chain uses TRBV5-1 with TRBJ2-1; 11 nucleotides match TRBD2. Germline values: CDR1 SGHRS, CDR2 YFSETQ. The CDR3 consists of 18 residues. The V segment lost 0 bases and the J segment 0 bases; nucleotides outside the gene matches: 5. The CDR3 here is CASSLDLAGGSSYNEQFF. The CDR3 DNA sequence: TGCGCCAGCAGCTTGGACCTAGCGGGAGGCAGCTCCTACAATGAGCAGTTCTTC.

The V gene is TRBV6-6, the J gene TRBJ2-1, with 10 bases lining up with TRBD2. V trimming: 4 bases; J trimming: 8 bases; junction bases outside the gene matches: 5. This CDR3 has 14 amino acids. Germline V CDR1 and CDR2: MNHNY, SVGAGI (reference sequence). CDR3 coding DNA: TGTGCCAGCAGTTTCTCCGGGACTAGCGATGAGCAGTTCTTC. This translates into CASSFSGTSDEQFF.

As for this clonotype: The germline gene is not matched at one end of the junction; a read error may be the cause. The rearrangement uses TRBV6-5 and TRBJ2-1; D remains ambiguous. Germline V gene data show CDR1 as MNHEY and CDR2 as SVGAGI. There are 14 residues in the CDR3. The CDR3: CASSTQNHDNEQFF. DNA for the CDR3: TGCGCCAGCAGTACTCAAAACCACGACAATGAGCAGTTCTTC.

This clonotype occurred a few times. The chain joins TRBV6-5 to TRBJ2-1; 10 bases are a match to TRBD2. V was clipped by 0 bases and J by 8 bases; unmatched bases: 13. The CDR3 is 18 residues long. The germline CDR1 and CDR2 sequences are MNHEY and SVGAGI. In nucleotides, the CDR3 is TGTGCCAGCAGTTACTCATCTAGCGGGAGCCCTATACGGGATGAGCAGTTCTTC. This sequence encodes CASSYSSSGSPIRDEQFF.

The chain links TRBV7-2 to TRBJ2-5; D is perhaps TRBD1 or TRBD2 (5 bases each). This CDR3 has 15 residues. Germline V gene sequence: CDR1 SGHTA, CDR2 FQGNSA. V gave up 1 base and J gave up 1 base, with 10 bases separating them. CDR3 protein: CASSLDPGAQETQYF. The CDR3 DNA reads TGTGCCAGCAGCTTAGACCCCGGGGCCCAAGAGACCCAGTACTTC.

The sample holds a few counts of this clonotype. This chain joins TRBV28 and TRBJ1-2; a weak D match, TRBD1 (5 bases). In germline, CDR1 is MDHEN, CDR2 SYDVKM. Trimming removed 4 bases from V and 3 bases from J, with 12 bases in between. The length of the CDR3 is 14 residues. The CDR3 is CASSSPGTDYGYTF. CDR3 in DNA: TGTGCCAGCAGTTCACCCGGGACGGACTATGGCTACACCTTC.

The genes are TRBV18 and TRBJ2-1; TRBD2 agrees at 10 bases. J was trimmed by 10 bases and V by 0 bases; bases with no gene match: 9. The CDR3 has 16 residues. Germline V lookup: CDR1 KGHSH, CDR2 LQKENI. CDR3 in DNA: TGTGCCAGCTCACCACCGAGCCTAGCGGGAGTCGGAGAGCAGTTCTTC. Translating it yields CASSPPSLAGVGEQFF.

This clonotype was detected only a few times. The chain employs TRBV20-1 and TRBJ2-1; 10 bases align to TRBD2. The CDR3 has 15 amino acids. CDR1 DFQATT and CDR2 SNEGSKA come from the germline V gene (reference sequence). After removal of 2 bases from V and 5 bases from J, the junction contained 6 bases not matched to a gene. The CDR3 sequence: CSARPGTSANNEQFF. The CDR3 nucleotides read TGCAGTGCTAGACCCGGGACTAGCGCAAACAATGAGCAGTTCTTC.

The V call is TRBV28, the J call TRBJ1-1, with 8 bases that match TRBD1. Germline CDR1 and CDR2: MDHEN and SYDVKM. Trimming took 4 bases from V and 8 from J; bases not matched to a gene: 15. The CDR3 totals 16 residues. The CDR3 spells CASSSLSGTGYGEAFF. The CDR3 nucleotides read TGTGCCAGCAGTTCACTCTCCGGGACAGGTTACGGGGAAGCTTTCTTT.

The table lists this clonotype with a few counts. The rearrangement uses TRBV12-3 or TRBV12-4 and TRBJ2-7; the D call may be TRBD1 or TRBD2 (6 bases each). The CDR3 contains 13 residues. V was shortened by 6 bases and J by 3 bases, with 12 bases between the two germline ends. The DNA of the CDR3 is TGTGCCAGCAGGGGGGGACAAAGCTACGAGCAGTACTTC. Its translation is CASRGGQSYEQYF.